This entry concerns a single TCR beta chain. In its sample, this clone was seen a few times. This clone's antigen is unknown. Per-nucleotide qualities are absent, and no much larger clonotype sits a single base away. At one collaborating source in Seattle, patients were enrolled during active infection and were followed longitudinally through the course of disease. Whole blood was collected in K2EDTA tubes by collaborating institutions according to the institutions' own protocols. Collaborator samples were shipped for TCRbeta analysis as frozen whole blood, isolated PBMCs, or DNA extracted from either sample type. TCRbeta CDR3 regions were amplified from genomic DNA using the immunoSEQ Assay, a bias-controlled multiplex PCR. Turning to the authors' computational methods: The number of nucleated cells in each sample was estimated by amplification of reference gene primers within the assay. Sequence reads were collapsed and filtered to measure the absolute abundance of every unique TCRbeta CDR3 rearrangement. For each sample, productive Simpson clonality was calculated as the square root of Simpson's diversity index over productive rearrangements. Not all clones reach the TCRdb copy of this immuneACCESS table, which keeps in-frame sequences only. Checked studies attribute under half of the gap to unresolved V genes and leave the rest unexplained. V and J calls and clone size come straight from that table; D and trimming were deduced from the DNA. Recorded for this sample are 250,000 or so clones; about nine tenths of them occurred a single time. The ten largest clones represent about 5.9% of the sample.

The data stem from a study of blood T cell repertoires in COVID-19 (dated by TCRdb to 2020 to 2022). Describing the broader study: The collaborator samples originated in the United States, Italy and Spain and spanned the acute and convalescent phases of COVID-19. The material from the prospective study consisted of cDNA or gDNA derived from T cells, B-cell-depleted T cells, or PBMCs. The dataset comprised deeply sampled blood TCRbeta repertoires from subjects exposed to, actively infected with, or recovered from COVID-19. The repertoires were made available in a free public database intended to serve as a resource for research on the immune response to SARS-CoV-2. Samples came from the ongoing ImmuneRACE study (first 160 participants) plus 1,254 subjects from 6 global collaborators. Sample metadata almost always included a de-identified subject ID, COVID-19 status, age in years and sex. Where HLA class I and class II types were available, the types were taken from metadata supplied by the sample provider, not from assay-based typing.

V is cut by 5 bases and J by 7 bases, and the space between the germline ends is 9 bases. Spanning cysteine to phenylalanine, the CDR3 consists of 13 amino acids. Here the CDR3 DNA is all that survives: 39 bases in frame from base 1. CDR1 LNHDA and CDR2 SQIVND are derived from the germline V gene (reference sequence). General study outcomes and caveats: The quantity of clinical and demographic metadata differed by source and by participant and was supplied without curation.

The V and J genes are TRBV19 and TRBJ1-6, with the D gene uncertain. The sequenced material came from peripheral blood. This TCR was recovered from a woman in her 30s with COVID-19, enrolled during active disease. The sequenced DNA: TGTGCCAGTAGTGTAGTACGGAATTCACCCCTCCACTTT. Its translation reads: CASSVVRNSPLHF.